This paragraph covers one T cell receptor (beta chain) sequence. Its antigen is as yet unknown. These data are taken from a study of memory CD4+ T cells and cytomegalovirus serostatus. On the study more broadly: Donors were healthy Belgian adults, several CMV seropositive and 20 to 25 seronegative. Study results and caveats: Of approximately 150 reported CMV TCRbeta sequences, around 62 were found in memory CD4+ repertoires. Suggested: most of the CMV-linked TCR signature lies in CD4+ memory cells. CMV serostatus prediction reached median AUC around 0.95, or 0.9 with US-trained model.

The sort gate was single viable CD3+CD4+CD8-CD45RO+ cells for memory CD4+ T cells. Assay: immunoSEQ multiplex PCR; the TCRdb copy retains only in-frame clones and omits some. The repertoire holds 80,000 to 100,000 clones, with over 70% as singletons. The V end was cut by 0 bases, the J end by 9 bases, with 13 bases between. The CDR3 runs to 14 residues. Germline V gene data show CDR1 as SGHRS and CDR2 as YFSETQ. This clonotype was obtained from an adult in good health and CMV-seropositive. V usage is TRBV5-1 and J usage is TRBJ2-1; D remains ambiguous. Source material: memory CD4+ T cells from blood. CDR3 in DNA: TGCGCCAGCAGCTTGGCCCCCCCAAACAGTGAGCAGTTCTTC. Its protein product is CASSLAPPNSEQFF.